These 19 T cell receptor beta chains share one sample of origin, sequenced in a study of T cell repertoires in cytomegalovirus infection. TCRdb reanalysed the reads using MiXCR and keeps one entry per CDR3 protein. Altogether about 330,000 distinct CDR3 sequences are present, about 35% being singletons, with the ten largest covering about 14%. No antigen has been identified for these receptors. The sample consisted of cultured PBMCs, taken from culture after CMV antigen stimulation. The receptor source for this set is a human donor in good health (CMV status not recorded). Some clones in this sample may be carry-over from other donors' samples.

This clonotype has just a few counts. This rearrangement joins TRBV4-3 to TRBJ1-2; D gene unclear. Looked up from germline, CDR1 is LGHNA and CDR2 is YSLEER. V was shortened by 0 bases and J by 0 bases, with 14 bases between the two germline ends. This CDR3 comprises 17 residues. The CDR3 coding sequence is TGCGCCAGCAGCCAAGATACCACAGATAGCTCTAACTATGGCTACACCTTC. This codes for CASSQDTTDSSNYGYTF.

This clonotype was seen a handful of times. The chain has TRBV12-3 or TRBV12-4 and TRBJ1-1, with 10 bases that match TRBD1. With V trimmed by 3 bases and J by 6 bases, 4 bases remained unmatched. This CDR3 region has 14 residues. The CDR3 DNA reads TGTGCCAGCAGTTTCGGACAGGGGGTGGCTGAAGCTTTCTTT. Translating it yields CASSFGQGVAEAFF.

On this clonotype: One end of the junction is discordant with germline, which a read error may explain. The chain uses TRBV7-9 and TRBJ1-1, with TRBD1 as a possible D gene (5 bases). The CDR3 runs 13 residues. The germline gives CDR1 SEHNR, CDR2 FQNEAQ (reference sequence). Written as DNA, the CDR3 is TGTGCCAGCAACTTATGGCAGGGCACTGAAGCTTTCTTT. This sequence encodes CASNLWQGTEAFF.

The chain links TRBV6-1 to TRBJ2-7; no reliable D call. The CDR3 is 13 amino acids. V lost 7 bases, J lost 1 base, and 11 bases lay in between. Germline V CDR1 and CDR2: MNHNS, SASEGT. CDR3 in DNA: TGTGCCAGCATGCCTGGACCTTCCTACGAGCAGTACGTC. Translation gives CASMPGPSYEQYV.

This chain uses TRBV7-2 with TRBJ2-2; 7 bases agree with TRBD1. The CDR3 length is 15 residues. Germline CDR1 reads SGHTA; CDR2 reads FQGNSA. V lost 0 bases, J lost 5 bases, and 3 bases stayed unmatched. For the CDR3, the DNA is TGTGCCAGCAGCTTAGCGAAACAGGGGACCGGGGAGCTGTTTTTT. Its translation: CASSLAKQGTGELFF.

V usage is TRBV27 and J usage is TRBJ1-2; no clear D. The CDR3 covers 14 residues. Germline assignment: CDR1 MNHEY and CDR2 SMNVEV (reference sequence). The germline V and J ends were trimmed by 4 bases and 2 bases, with 11 bases remaining between them. CDR3 sequence reads: CASSSVRENYGYTF. The CDR3 bases are TGTGCCAGCAGTTCCGTTCGGGAAAACTATGGCTACACCTTC.

This clonotype turned up a few times. The chain uses TRBV28 and TRBJ2-1; D uncertain. The CDR3 runs 13 residues. Germline V CDR1 and CDR2: MDHEN, SYDVKM. This chain's CDR3 is CVTQFNRKDEQFF. The CDR3 DNA follows: TGTGTCACGCAGTTTAATCGTAAGGATGAGCAGTTCTTC.

The chain carries TRBV7-1 and TRBJ2-7, with a weak D call TRBD2 (6 bases). TRBV7-1 is an ORF for which the function is uncertain. This CDR3 contains 15 residues. Trimming left V 5 bases short and J 3 bases short, with 17 bases between. The CDR3 loop is CASSPRTAGNYEQYF. For the CDR3, the DNA is TGTGCCAGCAGCCCTCGGACTGCGGGAAACTACGAGCAGTACTTC.

The chain links TRBV15 to TRBJ2-7; a weak D match, TRBD2 (5 bases). The germline V and J ends were trimmed by 2 bases and 5 bases, with 16 bases remaining between them. The CDR3 is 15 amino acids. Germline loops: CDR1 LNHNV, CDR2 YYDKDF (reference sequence). Here the CDR3 DNA reads TGTGCCACCAGCAGATCGACTAATCGGGCGAACGAGCAGTACTTC. Amino acids: CATSRSTNRANEQYF.

The gene calls are TRBV11-2 and TRBJ2-7; 7 positions match TRBD1. Germline lookup yields CDR1 SGHAT and CDR2 FQNNGV. V shed 4 bases and J 5 bases; nucleotides not matched to a gene: 11. The CDR3 length is 15 residues. This CDR3 is CASSSPETGIHEQYV. Here the CDR3 DNA reads TGTGCCAGCAGCTCTCCAGAGACAGGGATCCACGAGCAGTACGTC.

This clonotype was recorded many times. This chain uses TRBV11-3 with TRBJ1-1, with D unclear. CDR3 length: 15 residues. The germline V gene encodes CDR1 SGHNT and CDR2 YENEEA. V dropped 5 bases and J dropped 2 bases, with 15 bases sitting between them. The CDR3 nucleotides read TGTGCCAGCAGCCCGAGTCCGGCAGGAAACACTGAAGCTTTCTTT. This translates into CASSPSPAGNTEAFF.

A few counts support this clonotype. The rearrangement links TRBV6-6 to TRBJ2-5; 8 bases are shared with TRBD1. Unmatched junction bases numbered 7, after V lost 2 bases and J lost 5 bases. The length of the CDR3 is 15 residues. Germline CDR1 and CDR2: MNHNY and SVGAGI (reference sequence). The chain's CDR3 is CASSYGQGAVETQYF. Here the CDR3 DNA reads TGTGCCAGCAGTTACGGGCAGGGGGCCGTGGAGACCCAGTACTTC.

The gene calls are TRBV19 and TRBJ2-7, with D perhaps matching TRBD2 (6 bases). This CDR3 comprises 13 residues. Germline V gives CDR1 LNHDA, CDR2 SQIVND (reference sequence). Trimming took off 8 bases at V and 2 bases at J, with 13 bases between the two ends. CDR3 sequence: CASGGTATYEQYF. The CDR3 DNA sequence: TGTGCCAGTGGGGGGACCGCCACCTACGAGCAGTACTTC.

This clonotype has just a few counts. The rearrangement joins TRBV7-6 to TRBJ2-5; tentatively, D is TRBD2 (5 bases). This CDR3 comprises 14 residues. Deletions cut 3 bases from V and 2 bases from J, with 10 bases between. Germline values: CDR1 SGHVS, CDR2 FNYEAQ. The CDR3 loop reads CASSFKRRQETQYF. The CDR3 nucleotides read TGTGCCAGCAGCTTTAAACGGAGGCAAGAGACCCAGTACTTC.

The chain uses TRBV19 and TRBJ1-2; no firm D call. CDR3 length equals 13 residues. The V and J ends lost 10 bases and 1 base respectively, with 13 bases between them. CDR1 and CDR2 (germline): LNHDA, SQIVND (reference sequence). Written as DNA, the CDR3 is TGTGCCACCAAAGCGGACGGTAACTATGGCTACACCTTC. It yields the protein CATKADGNYGYTF.

This clonotype was seen a handful of times. The CDR3 DNA reads as TGTGCCAGCAGTAACCCGGGACTAGCGGGAGTGGGCAATGAGCAGTTCTTC. Its protein product is CASSNPGLAGVGNEQFF. V gene TRBV12-3 or TRBV12-4 combines with J gene TRBJ2-1, with TRBD2 matching over 14 bases. There are 17 residues in the CDR3. After removal of 5 bases from V and 6 bases from J, the junction contained 9 bases not matched to a gene.

J is TRBJ1-6 and V is TRBV30; 10 bases match TRBD1. Losses at the gene ends were 7 bases for V and 3 bases for J; bases not matched to a gene: 12. CDR1 GTSNPN and CDR2 SVGIG come from the germline V gene (reference sequence). CDR3 length: 17 residues. Here the CDR3 DNA reads TGTGCCTCGGATCCTTCGGGACAGGGGAACTATAATTCACCCCTCCACTTT. Translating it yields CASDPSGQGNYNSPLHF.

The sample holds a few counts of this clonotype. The CDR3 coding sequence is TGTGCCAGCAGCCCCCCCCCGTTGGGGCAGTTCTTC. As protein: CASSPPPLGQFF. This chain uses TRBV7-2 with TRBJ2-1; D call uncertain. Per germline, CDR1 SGHTA and CDR2 FQGNSA. This CDR3 region has 12 residues. Deletions cut 5 bases from V and 12 bases from J, with 14 bases between.

This chain joins TRBV7-9 and TRBJ2-2; D is possibly TRBD2 (5 bases). Trimming stripped 1 base from V and 6 bases from J, with 15 bases between. CDR1 and CDR2 from the germline V gene are SEHNR and FQNEAQ (reference sequence). The CDR3 has 16 residues. The CDR3 nucleotides are TGTGCCAGCAGCTTAGGAAGCGGATCCGGGCCCGGGGAGCTGTTTTTT. It specifies CASSLGSGSGPGELFF.